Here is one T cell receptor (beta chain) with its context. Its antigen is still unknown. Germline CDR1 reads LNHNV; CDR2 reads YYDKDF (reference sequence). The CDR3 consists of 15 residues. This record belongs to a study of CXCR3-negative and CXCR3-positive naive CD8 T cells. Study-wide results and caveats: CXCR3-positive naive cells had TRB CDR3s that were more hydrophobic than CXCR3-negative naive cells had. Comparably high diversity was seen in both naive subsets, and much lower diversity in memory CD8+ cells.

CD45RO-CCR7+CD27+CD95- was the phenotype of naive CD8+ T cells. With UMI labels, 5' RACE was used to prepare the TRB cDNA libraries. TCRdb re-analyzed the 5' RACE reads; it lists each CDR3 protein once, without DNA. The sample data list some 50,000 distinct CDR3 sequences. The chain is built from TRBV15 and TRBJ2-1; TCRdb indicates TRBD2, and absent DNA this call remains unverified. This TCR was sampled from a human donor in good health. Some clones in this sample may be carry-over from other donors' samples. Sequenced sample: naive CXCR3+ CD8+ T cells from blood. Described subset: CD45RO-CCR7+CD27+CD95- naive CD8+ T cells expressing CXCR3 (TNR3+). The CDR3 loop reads CATSRDRWTSDEQFF.